This T cell receptor (beta chain) was sequenced in a study of blood T cell repertoires in COVID-19. Across the study: Sites across the United States, Italy and Spain contributed samples from acute and convalescent COVID-19.

Per the original methods: The authors estimated nucleated cell counts from reference gene primer amplification. Sequencing was performed with immunoSEQ multiplex PCR; in TCRdb, only in-frame clones are kept and a portion is missing. The V and J calls and clone size come from that table; D and trimming were worked out from the DNA. The repertoire includes a few hundred thousand clones, 87% of them detected once, and 10% to 13% sits in the top ten. V shed 5 bases and J 0 bases; nucleotides not matched to a gene: 9. The length of the CDR3 is 17 residues. Germline V gives CDR1 SGHVS, CDR2 FNYEAQ. The V gene is TRBV7-6, the J gene TRBJ1-2, with 10 bases that match TRBD1. The clonotype originates from a man between 18 and 29 years old with acute COVID-19. The source material was PBMCs or T cells enriched from blood (not recorded which). CDR3 residues: CASSPGTGAGSNYGYTF. The CDR3 coding sequence is TGTGCCAGCAGCCCTGGGACAGGGGCAGGATCTAACTATGGCTACACCTTC.